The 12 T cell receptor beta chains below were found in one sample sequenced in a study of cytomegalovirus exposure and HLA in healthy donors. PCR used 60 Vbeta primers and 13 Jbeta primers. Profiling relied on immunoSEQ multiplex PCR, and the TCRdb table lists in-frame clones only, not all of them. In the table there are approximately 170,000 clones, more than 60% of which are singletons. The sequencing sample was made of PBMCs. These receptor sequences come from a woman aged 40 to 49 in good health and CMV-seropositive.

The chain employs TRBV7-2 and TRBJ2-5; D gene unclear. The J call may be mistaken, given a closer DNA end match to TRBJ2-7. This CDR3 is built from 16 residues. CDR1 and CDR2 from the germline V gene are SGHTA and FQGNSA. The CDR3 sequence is CASSFPGLRLSHEQYF. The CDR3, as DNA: TGTGCCAGCAGCTTTCCGGGTCTGAGGCTGTCACACGAGCAGTACTTC.

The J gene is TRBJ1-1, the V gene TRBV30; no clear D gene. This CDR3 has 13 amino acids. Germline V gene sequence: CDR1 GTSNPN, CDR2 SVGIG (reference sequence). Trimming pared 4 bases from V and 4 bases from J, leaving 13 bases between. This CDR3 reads CAWKGSRTTEAFF. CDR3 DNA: TGTGCCTGGAAAGGGAGCCGAACCACTGAAGCTTTCTTT.

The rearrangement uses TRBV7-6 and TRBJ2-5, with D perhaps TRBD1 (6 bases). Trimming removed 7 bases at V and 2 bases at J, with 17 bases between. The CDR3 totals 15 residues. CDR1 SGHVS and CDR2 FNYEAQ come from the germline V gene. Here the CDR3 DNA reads TGTGCCAGCACCTTGGGGTCAGGGGTTCAAGAGACCCAGTACTTC. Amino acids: CASTLGSGVQETQYF.

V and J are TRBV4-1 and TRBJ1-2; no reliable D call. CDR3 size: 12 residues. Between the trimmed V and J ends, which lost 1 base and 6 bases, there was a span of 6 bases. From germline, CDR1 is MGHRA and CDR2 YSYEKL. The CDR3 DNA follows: TGCGCCAGCAGCCAAGGTCGCGATGGCTACACCTTC. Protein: CASSQGRDGYTF.

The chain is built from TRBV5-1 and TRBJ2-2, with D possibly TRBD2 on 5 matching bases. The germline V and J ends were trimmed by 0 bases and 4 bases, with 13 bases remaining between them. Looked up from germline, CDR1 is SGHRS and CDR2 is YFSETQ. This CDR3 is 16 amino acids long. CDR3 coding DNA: TGCGCCAGCAGCTTGGCGGACGTTCGGGGCACCGGGGAGCTGTTTTTT. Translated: CASSLADVRGTGELFF.

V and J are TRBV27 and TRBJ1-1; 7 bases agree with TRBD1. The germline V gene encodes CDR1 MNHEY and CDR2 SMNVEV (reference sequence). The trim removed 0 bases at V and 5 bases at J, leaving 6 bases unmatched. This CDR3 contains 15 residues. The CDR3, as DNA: TGTGCCAGCAGTTTATCCCCGGGGACAGAGACTGAAGCTTTCTTT. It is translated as CASSLSPGTETEAFF.

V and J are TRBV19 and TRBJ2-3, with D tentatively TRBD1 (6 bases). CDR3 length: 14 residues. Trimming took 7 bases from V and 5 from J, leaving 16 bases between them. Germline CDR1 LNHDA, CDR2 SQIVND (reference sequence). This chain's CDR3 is CASKPTGSRDTQYF. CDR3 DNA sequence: TGTGCCAGTAAACCGACAGGATCTAGAGATACGCAGTATTTT. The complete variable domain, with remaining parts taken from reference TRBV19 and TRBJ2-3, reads DGGITQSPKYLFRKEGQNVTLSCEQNLNHDAMYWYRQDPGQGLRLIYYSQIVNDFQKGDIAEGYSVSREKKESFPLTVTSAQKNPTAFYLCASKPTGSRDTQYFGPGTRLTVL.

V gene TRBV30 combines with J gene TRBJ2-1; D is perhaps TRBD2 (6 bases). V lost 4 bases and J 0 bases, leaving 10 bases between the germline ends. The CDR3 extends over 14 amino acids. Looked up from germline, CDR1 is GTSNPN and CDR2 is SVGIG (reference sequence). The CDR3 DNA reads TGTGCCTGGATACGCGGGGCCTCCTACAATGAGCAGTTCTTC. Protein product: CAWIRGASYNEQFF.

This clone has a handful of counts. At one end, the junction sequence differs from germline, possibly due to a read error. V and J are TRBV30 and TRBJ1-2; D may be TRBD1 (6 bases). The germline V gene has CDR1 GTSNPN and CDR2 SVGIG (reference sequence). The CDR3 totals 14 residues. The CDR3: CAWSGTTGGYVYTF. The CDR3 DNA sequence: TGTGCCTGGAGCGGGACAACGGGAGGCTATGTCTACACCTTC. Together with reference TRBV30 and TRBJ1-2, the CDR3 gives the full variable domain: SQTIHQWPATLVQPVGSPLSLECTVEGTSNPNLYWYRQAAGRGLQLLFYSVGIGQISSEVPQNLSASRPQDRQFILSSKKLLLSDSGFYLCAWSGTTGGYVYTFGSGTRLTVV.

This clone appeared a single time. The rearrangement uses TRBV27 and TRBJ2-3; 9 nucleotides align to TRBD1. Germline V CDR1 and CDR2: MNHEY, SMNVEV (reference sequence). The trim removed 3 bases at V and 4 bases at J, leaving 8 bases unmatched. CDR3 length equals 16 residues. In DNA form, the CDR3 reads TGTGCCAGCAGTTTTGGTCCTGGGACAGGGCCAGATACGCAGTATTTT. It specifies CASSFGPGTGPDTQYF.

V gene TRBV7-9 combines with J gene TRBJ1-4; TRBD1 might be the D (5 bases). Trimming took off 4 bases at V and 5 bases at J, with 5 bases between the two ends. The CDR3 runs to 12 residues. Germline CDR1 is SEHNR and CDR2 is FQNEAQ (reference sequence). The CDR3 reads CASSYRNEKLFF. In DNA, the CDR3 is TGTGCCAGCAGCTACAGGAATGAAAAACTGTTTTTT. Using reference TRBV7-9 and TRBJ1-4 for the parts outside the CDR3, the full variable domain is DTGVSQNPRHKITKRGQNVTFRCDPISEHNRLYWYRQTLGQGPEFLTYFQNEAQLEKSRLLSDRFSAERPKGSFSTLEIQRTEQGDSAMYLCASSYRNEKLFFGSGTQLSVL.

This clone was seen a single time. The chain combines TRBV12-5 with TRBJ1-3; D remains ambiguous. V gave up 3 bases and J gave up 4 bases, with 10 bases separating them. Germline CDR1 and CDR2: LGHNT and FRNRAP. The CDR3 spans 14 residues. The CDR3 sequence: CASGFPTVGNTIYF. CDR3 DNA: TGTGCTAGTGGTTTCCCGACTGTAGGAAACACCATATATTTT.